This is a list of T cell receptor beta chains from one sample in a study of OX40 agonist ivuxolimab in advanced cancers. TCRdb keeps only in-frame clones here, not all; method: immunoSEQ multiplex PCR. The data show tens of thousands of clones, around nine tenths seen once. This sample comprised CD4+ or CD8+ T cells sorted from blood, obtained in a trial of the OX40 agonist ivuxolimab. These TCRs come from an adult with an advanced solid tumor such as melanoma, head and neck, liver or kidney cancer. CDR3s include the opening cysteine and the closing phenylalanine or tryptophan. The D gene is left open where the match is weak. The listing skips clone size in some rows; elsewhere it reads once, few, many or a size class.

TRBJ2-7 once TRBD1 TRBV2 CATLRGDRSSYEQYF TGTGCCACCCTAAGGGGGGACAGGTCCTCCTACGAGCAGTACTTC
TRBJ2-7 NA TRBD1 TRBV5-4 CASSLGQGIGYEQYF TGTGCCAGCAGCTTGGGACAGGGTATCGGGTACGAGCAGTACTTC
TRBJ2-1 NA NA TRBV7-2 CASTLGPGTGYNEQFF TGTGCCAGCACCTTAGGTCCGGGAACGGGCTACAATGAGCAGTTCTTC
TRBJ1-2 NA NA TRBV11-2 CASSSWQGNYGYTF TGTGCCAGCAGCTCCTGGCAGGGTAACTATGGCTACACCTTC
TRBJ2-1 NA NA TRBV7-9 CASSLTELGRRGEQFF TGTGCCAGCAGCTTAACTGAGCTAGGGAGACGGGGTGAGCAGTTCTTC
TRBJ1-1 NA NA TRBV7-6 CASSLAMWGGTEAFF TGTGCCAGCAGCTTAGCCATGTGGGGGGGCACTGAAGCTTTCTTT
TRBJ1-1 medium-sized TRBD1 TRBV7-9 CASTRGQEERNFF TGTGCCAGCACCCGAGGACAGGAGGAAAGGAATTTCTTT
TRBJ2-1 NA NA TRBV6-6 CASSYFRGSEQFF TGTGCCAGCAGTTACTTCAGGGGTAGTGAGCAGTTCTTC
TRBJ2-6 NA NA TRBV13 CASSATGSGANVLTF TGTGCCAGCAGCGCGACAGGCTCTGGGGCCAACGTCCTGACTTTC
TRBJ2-7 NA NA TRBV5-6 CASSNRGEQYF TGTGCCAGCAGCAACCGGGGCGAGCAGTACTTC
TRBJ1-5 NA TRBD1 TRBV25-1 CASSVTGSGNQPQHF TGTGCCAGCAGTGTGACAGGGTCTGGCAATCAGCCCCAGCATTTT
TRBJ1-2 NA NA TRBV6-5 CASRADSNYGYTF TGTGCCAGCAGGGCGGACAGTAACTATGGCTACACCTTC
TRBJ1-5 NA NA TRBV11-2 CASSSGTPHQPQHF TGTGCCAGCAGCTCCGGGACCCCCCATCAGCCCCAGCATTTT
TRBJ1-1 NA NA TRBV13 CASSQLKKVDTEAFF TGTGCCAGCAGCCAGCTAAAGAAGGTGGACACTGAAGCTTTCTTT
TRBJ1-1 NA NA TRBV11-2 CASSLGVKVAFF TGTGCCAGCAGCTTGGGTGTAAAGGTAGCTTTCTTT
TRBJ1-2 once NA TRBV15 CATSRGPKRQTDYGYTF TGTGCCACCAGCAGAGGTCCGAAACGACAGACTGACTATGGCTACACCTTC
TRBJ2-3 NA TRBD2 TRBV7-6 CASSWGRGATDTQYF TGTGCCAGCAGCTGGGGGCGGGGGGCCACAGATACGCAGTATTTT
TRBJ1-2 NA NA TRBV7-9 CASQGIETMYGYTF TGTGCCAGCCAGGGTATCGAGACGATGTATGGCTACACCTTC
TRBJ2-1 NA NA TRBV29-1 CSGNGQGLYNEQFF TGCAGCGGCAACGGGCAAGGACTGTACAATGAGCAGTTCTTC
TRBJ2-7 many TRBD2 TRBV10-3 CAISDRKVGTRHYEQYF TGTGCCATCAGTGATCGGAAAGTCGGGACTAGACACTACGAGCAGTACTTC
TRBJ1-2 NA NA TRBV12-2 CASRLTFGGGNYGYTF NA
TRBJ2-7 NA NA TRBV4-1 CASSQELRVEQYF TGCGCCAGCAGCCAGGAGCTCAGGGTCGAGCAGTACTTC
TRBJ2-7 NA NA TRBV6-1 CASSERRVTTYEQYF TGTGCCAGCAGTGAAAGGAGGGTAACTACCTACGAGCAGTACTTC
TRBJ1-1 NA TRBD1 TRBV9 CASSVVDRGNTEAFF TGTGCCAGCAGCGTAGTCGACAGGGGTAACACTGAAGCTTTCTTT
TRBJ2-1 NA TRBD1 TRBV29-1 CSGDSTNEQFF TGCAGCGGGGACAGTACCAATGAGCAGTTCTTC
TRBJ1-1 NA TRBD1 TRBV7-9 CASSLAEGQALGTEAFF TGTGCCAGCAGCTTAGCCGAAGGACAGGCCCTGGGAACTGAAGCTTTCTTT